These T cell receptor beta chains were read from a single sample in a study of siplizumab effects on memory and regulatory T cells. Assay: immunoSEQ multiplex PCR; the TCRdb copy retains only in-frame clones and omits some. This repertoire shows approximately 94,000 clones, approximately 94% found once; its top ten account for roughly 1.4%. The sample comprised non-Treg CD4+ T cells sorted from blood. These receptors were obtained from a human donor in good health. CDR3s include the opening cysteine and the closing phenylalanine or tryptophan. The order of the fields is V gene, clone size, J gene, D gene, CDR3 DNA, CDR3 protein. The D gene is left open where the match is weak. Some rows have no size entry. The others give once, few or many, or a class for an expanded clone.

>TRBV28|few|TRBJ2-1|TRBD1
TGTGCCAGCAGTTTCCCTCTCAGGGGGCATGAGCAGTTCTTC
CASSFPLRGHEQFF
>TRBV19|once|TRBJ2-1|.
TGTGCCAGTATCGAGCGGGCAGGGGAGCAGTTCTTC
CASIERAGEQFF
>TRBV11-1|.|TRBJ1-1|.
TGTGCCAGCAGCGCACGGGACGTAGCTTTCTTT
CASSARDVAFF
>TRBV19|once|TRBJ2-7|TRBD1
TGTGCCAGTAGTACTACGGGACAGGGAACCTACGAGCAGTACTTC
CASSTTGQGTYEQYF
>TRBV30|.|TRBJ2-5|.
TGTGCCTGGAGTGTAAGGGGGGGGGAGACCCAGTACTTC
CAWSVRGGETQYF
>TRBV28|.|TRBJ1-6|.
TGTGCCAGCAGTTCCCGGGCCTTCACCAGGCATAATTCACCCCTCCACTTT
CASSSRAFTRHNSPLHF
>TRBV6-6|.|TRBJ1-1|TRBD1
TGTGCCAGCAGCCCGACAGGGCTGAACACTGAAGCTTTCTTT
CASSPTGLNTEAFF
>TRBV9|.|TRBJ2-1|TRBD2
TGTGCCAGCAGCCCCCGACTAGCGGGAGGCCCCTACAATGAGCAGTTCTTC
CASSPRLAGGPYNEQFF
>TRBV29-1|.|TRBJ2-3|.
TGCAGCGTGGGGCGAGGTGATACGCAGTATTTT
CSVGRGDTQYF
>TRBV6-1|.|TRBJ1-2|.
TGTGCCAGCAGTGAAATCACCGGACCTAAATATGGCTACACCTTC
CASSEITGPKYGYTF
>TRBV19|.|TRBJ1-5|TRBD1
TGTGCCAGTAGTCGATCTTTACAGGGGGCGAGGACGGGTCAGCCCCAGCATTTT
CASSRSLQGARTGQPQHF
>TRBV5-1|.|TRBJ2-7|.
TGCGCCAGCAGCTTGGGGGTGAGCAGCGGTTCGAGCGAGCAGTACTTC
CASSLGVSSGSSEQYF
>TRBV18|.|TRBJ2-1|.
TGTGCCAGCTCACCACCCAACGACAGGGCGGGGGGTGAGCAGTTCTTC
CASSPPNDRAGGEQFF
>TRBV5-1|.|TRBJ2-5|.
TGCGCCAGCAGCTTGGGACAGCTTTACCAAGAGACCCAGTACTTC
CASSLGQLYQETQYF
>TRBV18|.|TRBJ1-3|.
TGTGCCAGCTCACCACGGGGAATCGGGCACACCATATATTTT
CASSPRGIGHTIYF
>TRBV20-1|.|TRBJ2-5|.
TGCAGTGCTAGATTAGGAGAGACCCAGTACTTC
CSARLGETQYF
>TRBV13|.|TRBJ2-3|.
TGTGCCAGCAGCTACACGGAACGACTCAACACAGATACGCAGTATTTT
CASSYTERLNTDTQYF
>TRBV18|.|TRBJ2-7|.
TGTGCCAGCTCACCGGGCAGGGCTTACGAGCAGTACTTC
CASSPGRAYEQYF
>TRBV4-2|.|TRBJ2-1|.
TGTGCCAGCAGCCAAGGAGAAGCTTTGGCGGGGGAGCAGTTCTTC
CASSQGEALAGEQFF
>TRBV9|.|TRBJ1-4|TRBD1
TGTGCCAGCAGCGAAAACCACAGGGGTCCGAATGAAAAACTGTTTTTT
CASSENHRGPNEKLFF
>TRBV5-4|.|TRBJ2-7|TRBD1
TGTGCCAGCAGCTTACACAGGGGCGAGCAGTACTTC
CASSLHRGEQYF
>TRBV21-1|few|TRBJ2-7|.
TGTGCCAGCAGCAAAAAAAGGGACAGCGGTTACGAGCAGTACTTC
CASSKKRDSGYEQYF
>TRBV6-1|.|TRBJ2-6|.
TGTGCCAGCAAAGGGTCTGGGGCCAACGTCCTGACTTTC
CASKGSGANVLTF
>TRBV5-1|.|TRBJ1-4|.
TGCGCCAGCAGCCCCGGGGACCGAGACTTTGAAAAACTGTTTTTT
CASSPGDRDFEKLFF
>TRBV11-2|.|TRBJ2-7|.
TGTGCCAGCAGCTTAGTATTTAGATCCGAGCAGTACTTC
CASSLVFRSEQYF
>TRBV7-3|.|TRBJ2-1|.
TGTGCCAGCAGCTTAAACGGCAGGGCTATAGATGAGCAGTTCTTC
CASSLNGRAIDEQFF
>TRBV11-2|once|TRBJ2-7|.
TGTGCCAGCAGCCATACTACCTCTAACGAGCAGTACTTC
CASSHTTSNEQYF
>TRBV29-1|.|TRBJ2-1|TRBD2
TGCAGCGTAGGGACTAGCGGGTTCCTGAGCTCCTACAATGAGCAGTTCTTC
CSVGTSGFLSSYNEQFF
>TRBV15|.|TRBJ1-4|TRBD1
TGTGCCACCAGCAGAGGGGCAGGGGGCTTTGAAAAACTGTTTTTT
CATSRGAGGFEKLFF
>TRBV4-1|.|TRBJ1-4|.
TGCGCCAGCAGCCAAGGTCGCGGCGGGTTATTTGAAAAACTGTTTTTT
CASSQGRGGLFEKLFF
>TRBV13|.|TRBJ2-7|.
TGTGCCAGCAGAACTCTAACCGGGACGGCCTCCTACGAGCAGTACTTC
CASRTLTGTASYEQYF
>TRBV6-5|.|TRBJ2-3|TRBD2
TGTGCCAGCGGGAGGGGTACAGATACGCAGTATTTT
CASGRGTDTQYF
>TRBV10-1|.|TRBJ2-5|TRBD2
TGCGCCAGCAGTGAGTCGGGTCTAGCGGGAAGACAAGAGACCCAGTACTTC
CASSESGLAGRQETQYF
>TRBV5-1|.|TRBJ2-3|TRBD2
TGCGCCAGCAGCTTGGTGGGATCGGGAGGGCCGACAGATACGCAGTATTTT
CASSLVGSGGPTDTQYF
>TRBV5-6|.|TRBJ2-7|.
TGTGCCAGCAGCTTGAAGGGCGAGCAGTACTTC
CASSLKGEQYF
>TRBV10-3|.|TRBJ2-5|TRBD2
TGTGCCATCAGTTCCTCTAGCGGCCAAGAGACCCAGTACTTC
CAISSSSGQETQYF